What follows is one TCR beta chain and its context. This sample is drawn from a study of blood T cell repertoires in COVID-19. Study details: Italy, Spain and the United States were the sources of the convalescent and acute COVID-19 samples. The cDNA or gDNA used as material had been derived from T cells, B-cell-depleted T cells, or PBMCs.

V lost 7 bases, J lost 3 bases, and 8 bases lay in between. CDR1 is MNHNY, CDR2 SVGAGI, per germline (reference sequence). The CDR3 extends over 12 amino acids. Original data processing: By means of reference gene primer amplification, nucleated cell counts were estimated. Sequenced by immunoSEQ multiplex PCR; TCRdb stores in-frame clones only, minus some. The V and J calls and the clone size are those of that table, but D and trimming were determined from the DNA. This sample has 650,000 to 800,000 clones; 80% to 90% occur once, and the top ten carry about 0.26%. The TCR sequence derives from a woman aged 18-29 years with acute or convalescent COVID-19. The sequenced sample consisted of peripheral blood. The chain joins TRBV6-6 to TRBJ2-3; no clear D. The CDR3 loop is CASTYRTDTQYF. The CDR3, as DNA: TGTGCCAGCACCTACCGGACAGATACGCAGTATTTT.